The 22 T cell receptor beta chains below were found in one sample sequenced in a study of blood T cell repertoires in COVID-19 (dated by TCRdb to about 2020). Receptors were amplified or captured by the immunoSEQ multiplex PCR assay. TCRdb provides this immuneACCESS table in a form limited to in-frame rearrangements. Some clones are lacking; in checked studies, under half of them reflect an unresolved V gene, and why the rest are absent is not known. The sample table shows some 200,000 clones, and roughly four fifths are seen once. Approximately 5.6% of the sample rests with the top ten. The sequenced sample consisted of peripheral blood. Every receptor here comes from a woman aged 70-85 years with COVID-19, enrolled during active disease.

The CDR3 protein is CASSYRQGNEKLFF. In DNA form, the CDR3 reads TGTGCCAGCAGTTACCGACAGGGGAATGAAAAACTGTTTTTT. This chain joins TRBV11-2 and TRBJ1-4; TRBD1 agrees at 8 bases. CDR1 is SGHAT, CDR2 FQNNGV, per germline. CDR3 length: 14 residues. V lost 6 bases to trimming and J lost 5 bases; unmatched junction nucleotides: 5.

This chain joins TRBV29-1 and TRBJ2-3; D gene uncertain. The CDR3 is 12 amino acids. Trimming removed 5 bases at V and 3 bases at J, with 9 bases between. Germline-derived CDR1 and CDR2 are SQVTM and ANQGSEA. The CDR3 sequence: CSVIAGTDTQYF. For the CDR3, the DNA is TGCAGCGTTATCGCAGGTACAGATACGCAGTATTTT.

This chain joins TRBV7-3 and TRBJ2-3; TRBD2 matches 10 bases. In germline, CDR1 is SGHTA, CDR2 FQGTGA. J was trimmed by 0 bases and V by 5 bases; bases with no gene match: 5. The CDR3 length is 16 residues. CDR3 protein: CASSDGTSASTDTQYF. DNA of the CDR3: TGTGCCAGCAGCGATGGGACTAGCGCTAGCACAGATACGCAGTATTTT.

This clone occurred once. The V gene is TRBV7-3, the J gene TRBJ2-1, with 9 nucleotides matching TRBD1. The CDR3 length is 15 residues. Germline V CDR1 and CDR2: SGHTA, FQGTGA. The J segment lost 4 bases and the V segment lost 5 bases, leaving 6 bases of the junction unmatched. CDR3 coding DNA: TGTGCCAGCAGCCGACAGGGGGGAATATACAATGAGCAGTTCTTC. Its translation: CASSRQGGIYNEQFF.

This sequence joins TRBV3-1 (or the pseudogene TRBV3-2) and TRBJ1-1; 7 bases are shared with TRBD1. V was clipped by 3 bases and J by 1 base; unmatched bases: 8. Per the germline V gene, CDR1 is LGHDT and CDR2 is YNNKEL (reference sequence). The CDR3 is 16 residues long. CDR3 protein: CASSHGTVPPNTEAFF. The DNA of the CDR3 is TGTGCCAGCAGCCACGGGACAGTTCCTCCGAACACTGAAGCTTTCTTT.

Concerning this clone itself: At one boundary the junction diverges from the germline segment, which might be a read error. Other DNA sequences in the same sample also yield this CDR3. The chain has TRBV14 and TRBJ2-2, with D tentatively TRBD2 (5 bases). CDR1 and CDR2 from the germline V gene are SGHDN and FVKESK. This CDR3 has 16 amino acids. In nucleotides, the CDR3 is TGTGCTAGCAGCCAAGATACCGGAGGCCGCACCGGGGAGCTGTTTTTT. It encodes CASSQDTGGRTGELFF.

This CDR3 reads CASSPGQGNQPQHF. CDR3 DNA sequence: TGCGCCAGCAGCCCCGGACAGGGCAATCAGCCCCAGCATTTT. The rearrangement joins TRBV5-1 to TRBJ1-5; 7 nucleotides agree with TRBD1. Germline trimming cut 4 bases from V and 2 bases from J; bases unmatched to any gene: 3. The CDR3 loop spans 14 amino acids. Germline-derived CDR1 and CDR2 are SGHRS and YFSETQ.

The chain employs TRBV5-6 and TRBJ1-1; perhaps TRBD1 as D (5 bases). Germline V CDR1 and CDR2: SGHDT, YYEEEE. This CDR3 contains 17 residues. V was trimmed by 4 bases and J by 0 bases, leaving 19 bases between them. As DNA, the CDR3 is TGTGCCAGCAGCGGGGAGGGGTCCTGGGGCTTGAACACTGAAGCTTTCTTT. Translated, it gives CASSGEGSWGLNTEAFF.

The V gene is TRBV5-1, the J gene TRBJ2-7, with 7 bases aligning to TRBD2. Losses at the gene ends were 0 bases for V and 2 bases for J; bases not matched to a gene: 11. CDR3 length: 17 amino acids. Germline V gives CDR1 SGHRS, CDR2 YFSETQ. CDR3 sequence (DNA): TGCGCCAGCAGCTTGGCCTTTGGGGGGGTGGCTACCTACGAGCAGTACTTC. Amino acid sequence: CASSLAFGGVATYEQYF. Variable domain in full (rest from reference TRBV5-1 and TRBJ2-7): KAGVTQTPRYLIKTRGQQVTLSCSPISGHRSVSWYQQTPGQGLQFLFEYFSETQRNKGNFPGRFSGRQFSNSRSEMNVSTLELGDSALYLCASSLAFGGVATYEQYFGPGTRLTVT.

The chain is built from TRBV25-1 and TRBJ2-3; 11 nucleotides line up with TRBD2. The CDR3 length is 13 residues. The germline gives CDR1 MGHDK, CDR2 SYGVNS. V was pared by 9 bases and J by 3 bases, with 2 bases of the junction left unmatched. In DNA form, the CDR3 reads TGTGCCAGTGGGACTAGCGGTACAGATACGCAGTATTTT. This gives the protein CASGTSGTDTQYF.

This chain links TRBV28 with TRBJ2-1; 7 bases fit TRBD2. Germline CDR1 is MDHEN and CDR2 is SYDVKM. Trimming took 2 bases from V and 9 from J; bases not matched to a gene: 16. CDR3 size: 17 residues. CDR3 region: CASSLSPPGGFYVEQFF. CDR3 in DNA: TGTGCCAGCAGTTTAAGTCCACCGGGAGGATTTTATGTTGAGCAGTTCTTC. Full variable domain (remainder filled in from reference TRBV28 and TRBJ2-1): DVKVTQSSRYLVKRTGEKVFLECVQDMDHENMFWYRQDPGLGLRLIYFSYDVKMKEKGDIPEGYSVSREKKERFSLILESASTNQTSMYLCASSLSPPGGFYVEQFFGPGTRLTVL.

The rearrangement links TRBV9 to TRBJ2-6, with 8 bases fitting TRBD1. The J segment lost 3 bases and the V segment lost 1 base, leaving 6 bases of the junction unmatched. CDR1 is SGDLS, CDR2 YYNGEE, per germline. The CDR3 extends over 17 amino acids. The CDR3 protein is CASSVFDRGYGANVLTF. The CDR3 bases are TGTGCCAGCAGCGTATTCGACAGGGGATATGGGGCCAACGTCCTGACTTTC.

The V gene is TRBV7-8, the J gene TRBJ1-3, with D unclear. Between the trimmed V and J ends, which lost 1 base and 6 bases, there was a span of 10 bases. The CDR3 contains 14 residues. Germline V gives CDR1 SGHVS, CDR2 FQNEAQ. Here the CDR3 DNA reads TGTGCCAGCAGCTTAGTGCTGAGCAAAAACACCATATATTTT. Translating it yields CASSLVLSKNTIYF.

The chain is built from TRBV11-3 and TRBJ1-1; D ambiguous. V gave up 3 bases and J gave up 1 base, with 6 bases separating them. Germline CDR1 reads SGHNT; CDR2 reads YENEEA. CDR3 length equals 13 residues. This chain's CDR3 is CASSFRWNTEAFF. The DNA for the CDR3 is TGTGCCAGCAGCTTCCGGTGGAACACTGAAGCTTTCTTT.

The chain joins TRBV7-9 to TRBJ1-6, with 8 bases that match TRBD1. There are 14 residues in the CDR3. Looked up from germline, CDR1 is SEHNR and CDR2 is FQNEAQ (reference sequence). J was trimmed by 10 bases and V by 5 bases; bases with no gene match: 7. This CDR3 reads CASSPGQGHSPLHF. In DNA, the CDR3 is TGTGCCAGCAGCCCCGGACAGGGTCACTCACCCCTCCACTTT.

This sequence joins TRBV28 and TRBJ2-3; 13 nucleotides align to TRBD2. The CDR3 has 17 amino acids. Trimming at V came to 5 bases and at J to 2 bases, leaving 7 bases not matched to a gene. Germline V gene data show CDR1 as MDHEN and CDR2 as SYDVKM. The CDR3 region is CASSPRLAGGITDTQYF. The DNA of the CDR3 is TGTGCCAGCAGTCCTCGACTAGCGGGAGGTATCACAGATACGCAGTATTTT.

The chain combines TRBV2 with TRBJ1-5; D is unclear. Per the germline V gene, CDR1 is SNHLY and CDR2 is FYNNEI. CDR3 length equals 13 residues. The V and J ends lost 5 bases and 0 bases respectively, with 5 bases between them. DNA for the CDR3: TGTGCCAGCAGTCTAGATAGCAATCAGCCCCAGCATTTT. Its protein is CASSLDSNQPQHF.

This clone was found once. The chain recombines TRBV7-2 with TRBJ1-4; 8 bases map to TRBD1. V lost 5 bases to trimming and J lost 6 bases; unmatched junction nucleotides: 8. CDR1 and CDR2 (germline): SGHTA, FQGNSA. The CDR3 totals 15 residues. The chain's CDR3 is CASSHDRGGDEKLFF. The DNA for the CDR3 is TGTGCCAGCAGCCACGACAGGGGCGGCGATGAAAAACTGTTTTTT. Looking up the rest from reference TRBV7-2 and TRBJ1-4 gives the full variable domain: GAGVSQSPSNKVTEKGKDVELRCDPISGHTALYWYRQSLGQGLEFLIYFQGNSAPDKSGLPSDRFSAERTGGSVSTLTIQRTQQEDSAVYLCASSHDRGGDEKLFFGSGTQLSVL.

The J gene is TRBJ2-4, the V gene TRBV5-1, with TRBD1 identical over 9 bases. Germline lookup yields CDR1 SGHRS and CDR2 YFSETQ. The length of the CDR3 is 13 residues. V shed 4 bases, J shed 9 bases, and the junction held 5 bases outside the gene matches. The CDR3 is CASSRDRDGIQYF. CDR3 bases: TGCGCCAGCAGCAGGGACAGGGACGGCATTCAGTACTTC.

The chain is built from TRBV7-2 and TRBJ1-1; D not resolved. V was clipped by 3 bases and J by 11 bases, with 16 bases between them. The CDR3 loop spans 13 amino acids. Germline lookup yields CDR1 SGHTA and CDR2 FQGNSA. The CDR3 DNA reads TGTGCCAGCAGCTTTCAAGGCAGTTCGAGGGCTTTCTTT. Encoded protein: CASSFQGSSRAFF.

V and J are TRBV27 and TRBJ2-3; 9 nucleotides line up with TRBD1. The germline V gene has CDR1 MNHEY and CDR2 SMNVEV (reference sequence). This CDR3 region has 16 residues. V was clipped by 5 bases and J by 0 bases; unmatched bases: 6. CDR3 bases: TGTGCCAGCAGTCCAACCGGGACAGGGAGCACAGATACGCAGTATTTT. It specifies CASSPTGTGSTDTQYF.

V and J are TRBV9 and TRBJ2-2, with a possible D match to TRBD2 (5 bases). The germline CDR1 and CDR2 sequences are SGDLS and YYNGEE. V was shortened by 0 bases and J by 5 bases, with 11 bases between the two germline ends. The CDR3 runs 15 residues. CDR3 residues: CASSVDGSGTGELFF. The DNA of the CDR3 is TGTGCCAGCAGCGTAGATGGGAGCGGTACCGGGGAGCTGTTTTTT.